One and the same sample provided the 26 T cell receptor beta chains below, sequenced in a study of blood T cell repertoires in COVID-19 (dated by TCRdb to about 2020). The library relied on the immunoSEQ multiplex PCR assay. Drawn from immuneACCESS, this table holds only the in-frame rearrangements with V and J called that TCRdb kept. Clones are partly lost; checked studies trace under half to an unresolved V gene and leave the rest unexplained. Across this sample there are 60,000 to 65,000 clones, with about 76% seen only once. Of the sample, about 33% falls within the top ten clones. Sequenced material: peripheral blood. The receptors shown here come from a human donor in a cohort sampled during active COVID-19.

The chain recombines TRBV5-3 with TRBJ2-1, with TRBD2 identical over 10 bases. TRBV5-3 belongs to the ORF category, with a function that is uncertain. V shed 0 bases and J 0 bases; nucleotides not matched to a gene: 6. The CDR3 spans 18 residues. CDR3 coding DNA: TGTGCCAGAAGCTTGGGTCCTACTAGCGGGAACTCCTACAATGAGCAGTTCTTC. This translates into CARSLGPTSGNSYNEQFF.

The chain links TRBV5-1 to TRBJ1-1; D might be TRBD1 (5 bases). Trimming shortened V by 0 bases and J by 7 bases, and 10 bases separated the two germline ends. This CDR3 contains 13 residues. The V gene's germline CDR1 is SGHRS and CDR2 YFSETQ. This CDR3 is CASSLEAGLEAFF. The DNA of the CDR3 is TGCGCCAGCAGCTTGGAGGCGGGACTTGAAGCTTTCTTT.

In DNA form, the CDR3 reads TGTGCCAGCAGCCGTACCCGGGGGGGCGATGGCTACACCTTC. This codes for CASSRTRGGDGYTF. The V call is TRBV7-9, the J call TRBJ1-2; possibly TRBD1 for D (6 bases). The length of the CDR3 is 14 residues. The V end was cut by 5 bases, the J end by 6 bases, with 16 bases between. Germline-derived CDR1 and CDR2 are SEHNR and FQNEAQ (reference sequence).

The chain combines TRBV2 with TRBJ1-1, with D unresolved. CDR3 length: 13 residues. CDR1 is SNHLY and CDR2 is FYNNEI in the germline V gene. V was pared by 11 bases and J by 2 bases, with 15 bases between. CDR3 coding DNA: TGTGCCTCACGAATCCAGGCCAACACTGAAGCTTTCTTT. Amino acid sequence: CASRIQANTEAFF.

V is TRBV6-5 and J is TRBJ2-3; D possibly corresponds to TRBD2 (5 bases). This CDR3 is 16 amino acids long. V was clipped by 4 bases and J by 5 bases, with 19 bases between them. Germline-derived CDR1 and CDR2 are MNHEY and SVGAGI. Written as DNA, the CDR3 is TGTGCCAGCAGTTCCCTAACCCGAGAGGGCGGAGATACGCAGTATTTT. Amino acids: CASSSLTREGGDTQYF.

The chain joins TRBV7-8 to TRBJ1-2; D is perhaps TRBD1 (5 bases). This CDR3 contains 13 residues. The germline CDR1 and CDR2 sequences are SGHVS and FQNEAQ. Trimming pared 3 bases from V and 4 bases from J, leaving 9 bases between. CDR3: CASSLGGSYGYTF. The CDR3 DNA follows: TGTGCCAGCAGCTTGGGGGGTTCCTATGGCTACACCTTC.

The rearrangement joins TRBV5-1 to TRBJ2-1; 7 nucleotides match TRBD2. The CDR3 loop spans 13 amino acids. The V gene end was trimmed by 4 bases and the J gene end by 5 bases; junction bases not matched to a gene: 3. Germline values: CDR1 SGHRS, CDR2 YFSETQ. For the CDR3, the DNA is TGCGCCAGCAGCGGGACTAACAACAATGAGCAGTTCTTC. It translates to CASSGTNNNEQFF.

The chain recombines TRBV6-6 with TRBJ1-4; D gene unclear. V lost 8 bases, J lost 4 bases, and 11 bases lay in between. CDR1 and CDR2 from the germline V gene are MNHNY and SVGAGI (reference sequence). The CDR3 length is 13 residues. CDR3 bases: TGTGCCAGCCAAACTGGTAGTAATGAAAAACTGTTTTTT. Translating it yields CASQTGSNEKLFF.

The chain is built from TRBV5-8 and TRBJ2-7; 8 positions agree with TRBD1. Germline CDR1 and CDR2: SGHTS and YDEGEE. CDR3 length: 14 residues. V was pared by 1 base and J by 5 bases, with 5 bases of the junction left unmatched. Written as DNA, the CDR3 is TGTGCCAGCAGCTTGTCAGGGGGCCCCGACGAGCAGTACTTC. It is translated as CASSLSGGPDEQYF. Supplemented by reference TRBV5-8 and TRBJ2-7, the full variable domain reads EAGVTQSPTHLIKTRGQQATLRCSPISGHTSVYWYQQALGLGLQFLLWYDEGEERNRGNFPPRFSGRQFPNYSSELNVNALELEDSALYLCASSLSGGPDEQYFGPGTRLTVT.

This clone was counted a single time. The chain couples TRBV7-8 to TRBJ2-7; 8 bases agree with TRBD2. The V gene's germline CDR1 is SGHVS and CDR2 FQNEAQ. Trimming took 5 bases from V and 6 from J; bases not matched to a gene: 12. This CDR3 region has 15 residues. In DNA, the CDR3 is TGTGCCAGCAGCGGGGGACTAGTAAAAATGGCCGAGCAGTACTTC. Protein: CASSGGLVKMAEQYF.

The chain combines TRBV7-9 with TRBJ1-5, with D unresolved. This CDR3 is 17 amino acids long. From germline, CDR1 is SEHNR and CDR2 FQNEAQ (reference sequence). V was shortened by 0 bases and J by 3 bases, with 15 bases between the two germline ends. The CDR3 DNA is TGTGCCAGCAGCTTAGCGCGGGCGGGAGTTTACAATCAGCCCCAGCATTTT. Translating it yields CASSLARAGVYNQPQHF.

V is TRBV6-1 and J is TRBJ1-5; D might be TRBD1 (6 bases). Germline V gives CDR1 MNHNS, CDR2 SASEGT. The CDR3 runs to 14 residues. V lost 2 bases and J lost 6, with 11 bases in between. In DNA form, the CDR3 reads TGTGCCAGCAGTGAACAGGGGTTGGGTCAGCCCCAGCATTTT. Its translation: CASSEQGLGQPQHF.

This chain uses TRBV12-5 with TRBJ2-2; possible D gene TRBD2, 7 bases. This CDR3 contains 15 residues. V was shortened by 4 bases and J by 4 bases, with 13 bases between the two germline ends. Germline V gene lookup returns CDR1 LGHNT and CDR2 FRNRAP. CDR3 DNA: TGTGCTAGTGGTTACAGAGGGGGGGCCACCGGGGAGCTGTTTTTT. This codes for CASGYRGGATGELFF.

The rearrangement uses TRBV5-1 and TRBJ2-1; 7 nucleotides agree with TRBD2. Germline V gene data show CDR1 as SGHRS and CDR2 as YFSETQ. This CDR3 is built from 13 residues. V lost 1 base, J lost 8 bases, and 3 bases stayed unmatched. CDR3 in amino acids: CASSLRRGYEQFF. The CDR3 coding sequence is TGCGCCAGCAGCTTGCGGCGGGGGTATGAGCAGTTCTTC.

This clone occurred a few times. V and J are TRBV4-2 and TRBJ1-5, with 7 nucleotides matching TRBD1. The CDR3 sequence is 20 residues long. From germline, CDR1 is LGHNA and CDR2 YNFKEQ. J lost 0 bases, V lost 0 bases, and 14 bases had no gene match. CDR3 sequence (DNA): TGTGCCAGCAGCCAAGAGGGTCCGGGCAGGGGGTTGGGTAGCAATCAGCCCCAGCATTTT. Protein: CASSQEGPGRGLGSNQPQHF.

This sequence joins TRBV5-1 and TRBJ1-5; the D gene is possibly TRBD1 (6 bases). The CDR3 consists of 13 residues. In germline, CDR1 is SGHRS, CDR2 YFSETQ. V shed 3 bases and J shed 5 bases, with 9 bases lying between them. CDR3 protein: CASSWGPDQPQHF. The CDR3 coding sequence is TGCGCCAGCAGCTGGGGGCCAGATCAGCCCCAGCATTTT. Full variable domain (rest looked up from reference TRBV5-1 and TRBJ1-5): KAGVTQTPRYLIKTRGQQVTLSCSPISGHRSVSWYQQTPGQGLQFLFEYFSETQRNKGNFPGRFSGRQFSNSRSEMNVSTLELGDSALYLCASSWGPDQPQHFGDGTRLSIL.

This rearrangement joins TRBV7-9 to TRBJ2-1; 8 bases are shared with TRBD2. The germline gives CDR1 SEHNR, CDR2 FQNEAQ (reference sequence). The CDR3 covers 19 residues. J lost 4 bases, V lost 5 bases, and 19 bases had no gene match. The CDR3 reads CASSRPPAMLAGQYNEQFF. In DNA form, the CDR3 reads TGTGCCAGCAGCCGACCACCGGCCATGCTAGCGGGCCAATACAATGAGCAGTTCTTC. The full variable domain, rest sourced from reference TRBV7-9 and TRBJ2-1, is DTGVSQNPRHKITKRGQNVTFRCDPISEHNRLYWYRQTLGQGPEFLTYFQNEAQLEKSRLLSDRFSAERPKGSFSTLEIQRTEQGDSAMYLCASSRPPAMLAGQYNEQFFGPGTRLTVL.

This clone showed up just a few times. V is TRBV6-1 and J is TRBJ1-1; the D is unclear. Trimming took off 3 bases at V and 4 bases at J, with 15 bases between the two ends. The CDR3 has 15 amino acids. Germline loops: CDR1 MNHNS, CDR2 SASEGT. The CDR3 nucleotides are TGTGCCAGCAGTGACCCCTGGAGAGGGCCCACTGAAGCTTTCTTT. This translates into CASSDPWRGPTEAFF.

DNA for the CDR3: TGTGCCAGCAGTTACACCTCGACAGGGCGGGCTTTCTTT. It encodes CASSYTSTGRAFF. The V gene is TRBV6-6, the J gene TRBJ1-1; 7 nucleotides match TRBD1. This CDR3 is built from 13 residues. Germline assignment: CDR1 MNHNY and CDR2 SVGAGI (reference sequence). V shed 2 bases, J shed 11 bases, and the junction held 8 bases outside the gene matches.

The chain combines TRBV5-8 with TRBJ2-6; tentative D call: TRBD2 (5 bases). This CDR3 is built from 15 residues. Germline loops: CDR1 SGHTS, CDR2 YDEGEE. Trimming shortened V by 2 bases and J by 2 bases, and 8 bases separated the two germline ends. As DNA, the CDR3 is TGTGCCAGCAGCTTAGGACTTACTGGGGCCAACGTCCTGACTTTC. Translated: CASSLGLTGANVLTF.

The V and J genes are TRBV3-1 (or the pseudogene TRBV3-2) and TRBJ2-5; perhaps TRBD2 as D (5 bases). Germline V gene lookup returns CDR1 LGHDT and CDR2 YNNKEL (reference sequence). V was shortened by 2 bases and J by 4 bases, with 17 bases between the two germline ends. The CDR3 loop spans 16 amino acids. CDR3 loop: CASSQTSGIKGETQYF. The CDR3 bases are TGTGCCAGCAGCCAAACATCCGGGATCAAGGGAGAGACCCAGTACTTC.

A single count supports this clone. V gene TRBV10-3 combines with J gene TRBJ2-7, with 7 bases lining up with TRBD2. Germline trimming cut 6 bases from V and 3 bases from J; bases unmatched to any gene: 11. CDR1 and CDR2 (germline): ENHRY, SYGVKD. The CDR3 has 15 residues. CDR3 nucleotides: TGTGCCATCAGCCCCACGGGAGGAACAGACTACGAGCAGTACTTC. It codes for CAISPTGGTDYEQYF.

The chain combines TRBV25-1 with TRBJ1-6, with unresolved D. Trimming pared 2 bases from V and 9 bases from J, leaving 17 bases between. Germline CDR1 MGHDK, CDR2 SYGVNS. This CDR3 has 16 residues. CDR3 in DNA: TGTGCCAGCAGTGAAATAAGTGGCCCAGGTTCTTCACCCCTCCACTTT. It translates to CASSEISGPGSSPLHF.

The gene calls are TRBV5-6 and TRBJ2-1; 9 bases agree with TRBD1. Germline CDR1 reads SGHDT; CDR2 reads YYEEEE. The CDR3 runs to 16 residues. The trim removed 0 bases at V and 2 bases at J, leaving 3 bases unmatched. The chain's CDR3 is CASSLARDRAYNEQFF. DNA of the CDR3: TGTGCCAGCAGCTTGGCTAGGGACAGGGCCTACAATGAGCAGTTCTTC.

V usage is TRBV9 and J usage is TRBJ2-2; 9 bases map to TRBD1. V gave up 2 bases and J gave up 5 bases; unmatched junction bases: 16. The CDR3 runs 19 residues. CDR1 is SGDLS, CDR2 YYNGEE, per germline. The CDR3 loop reads CASSVSLRTGVSLTGELFF. CDR3 DNA: TGTGCCAGCAGCGTCAGCCTTAGGACAGGGGTATCTTTGACCGGGGAGCTGTTTTTT.

J is TRBJ2-5 and V is TRBV24-1; 12 bases fit TRBD1. Germline values: CDR1 KGHDR, CDR2 SFDVKD. The CDR3 is 16 amino acids. With V trimmed by 4 bases and J by 5 bases, 7 bases remained unmatched. CDR3 amino acids: CATSDPGTGGLETQYF. The CDR3 nucleotides are TGTGCCACCAGTGACCCCGGGACAGGGGGCTTGGAGACCCAGTACTTC.